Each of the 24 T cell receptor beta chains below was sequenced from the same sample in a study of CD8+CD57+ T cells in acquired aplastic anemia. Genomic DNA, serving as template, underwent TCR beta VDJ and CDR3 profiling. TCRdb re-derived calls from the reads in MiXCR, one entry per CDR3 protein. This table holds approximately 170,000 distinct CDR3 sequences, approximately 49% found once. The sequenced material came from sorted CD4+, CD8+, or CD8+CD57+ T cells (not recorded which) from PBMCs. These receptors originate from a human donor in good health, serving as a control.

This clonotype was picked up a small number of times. DNA of the CDR3: TGTGCCACCGCCGGGACAGGGGGCTCCTACGAGCAGTACTTC. It translates to CATAGTGGSYEQYF. The chain has TRBV24-1 and TRBJ2-7; 11 bases map to TRBD1. Germline V gene lookup returns CDR1 KGHDR and CDR2 SFDVKD. This CDR3 is 14 amino acids long. V was pared by 9 bases and J by 0 bases, with 3 bases of the junction left unmatched.

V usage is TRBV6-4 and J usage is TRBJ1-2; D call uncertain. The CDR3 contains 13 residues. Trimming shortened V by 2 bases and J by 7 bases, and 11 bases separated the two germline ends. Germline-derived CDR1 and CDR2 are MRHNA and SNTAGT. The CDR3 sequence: CASSDPEVIGYTF. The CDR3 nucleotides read TGTGCCAGCAGTGACCCCGAGGTAATTGGCTACACCTTC.

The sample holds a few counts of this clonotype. The CDR3 is CASSSQGASGETQYF. Here the CDR3 DNA reads TGTGCCAGCAGCTCACAGGGGGCGAGTGGAGAGACCCAGTACTTC. The V and J genes are TRBV7-3 and TRBJ2-5, with 9 bases that match TRBD1. With 4 bases clipped from V and 4 bases from J, the junction kept 7 bases outside the gene matches. The CDR3 is 15 residues long. Germline lookup yields CDR1 SGHTA and CDR2 FQGTGA. Using reference TRBV7-3 and TRBJ2-5 for the parts outside the CDR3, the full variable domain is GAGVSQTPSNKVTEKGKYVELRCDPISGHTALYWYRQSLGQGPEFLIYFQGTGAADDSGLPNDRFFAVRPEGSVSTLKIQRTERGDSAVYLCASSSQGASGETQYFGPGTRLLVL.

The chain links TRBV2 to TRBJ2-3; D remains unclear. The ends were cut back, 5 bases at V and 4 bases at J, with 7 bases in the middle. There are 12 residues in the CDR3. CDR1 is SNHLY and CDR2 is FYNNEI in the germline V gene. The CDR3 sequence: CASSPSADTQYF. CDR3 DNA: TGTGCCAGCAGTCCCTCAGCAGATACGCAGTATTTT.

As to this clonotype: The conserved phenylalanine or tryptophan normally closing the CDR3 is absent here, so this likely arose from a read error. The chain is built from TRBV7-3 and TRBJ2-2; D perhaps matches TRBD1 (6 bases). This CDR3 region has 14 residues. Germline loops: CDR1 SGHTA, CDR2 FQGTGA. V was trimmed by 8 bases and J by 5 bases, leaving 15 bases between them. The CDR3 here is CASGSGGGTGELFS. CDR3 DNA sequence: TGTGCCAGCGGCTCTGGGGGCGGTACCGGGGAGCTGTTTTCC.

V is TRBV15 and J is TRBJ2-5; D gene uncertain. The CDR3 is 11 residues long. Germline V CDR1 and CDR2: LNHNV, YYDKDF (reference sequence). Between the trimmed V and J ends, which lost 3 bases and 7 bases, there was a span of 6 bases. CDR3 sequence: CATSSGWTQYF. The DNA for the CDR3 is TGTGCCACCAGCAGTGGGTGGACCCAGTACTTC.

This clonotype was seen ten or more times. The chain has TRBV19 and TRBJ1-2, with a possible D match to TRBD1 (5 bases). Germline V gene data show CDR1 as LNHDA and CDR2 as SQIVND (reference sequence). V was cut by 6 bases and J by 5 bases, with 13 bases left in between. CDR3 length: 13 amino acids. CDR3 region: CASRMGGIYGYTF. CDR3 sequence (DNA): TGTGCCAGTAGAATGGGGGGGATTTATGGCTACACCTTC.

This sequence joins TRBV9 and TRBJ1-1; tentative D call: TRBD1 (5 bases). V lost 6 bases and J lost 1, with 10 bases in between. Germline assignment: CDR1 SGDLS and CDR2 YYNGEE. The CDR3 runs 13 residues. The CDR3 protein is CASTEGPNTEAFF. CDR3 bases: TGTGCCAGCACGGAGGGGCCGAACACTGAAGCTTTCTTT. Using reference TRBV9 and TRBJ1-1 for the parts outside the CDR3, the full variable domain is DSGVTQTPKHLITATGQRVTLRCSPRSGDLSVYWYQQSLDQGLQFLIQYYNGEERAKGNILERFSAQQFPDLHSELNLSSLELGDSALYFCASTEGPNTEAFFGQGTRLTVV.

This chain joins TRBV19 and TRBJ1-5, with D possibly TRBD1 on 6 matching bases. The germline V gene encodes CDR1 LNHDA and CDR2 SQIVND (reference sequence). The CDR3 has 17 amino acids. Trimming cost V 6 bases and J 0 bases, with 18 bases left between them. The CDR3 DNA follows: TGTGCCAGTAGGCCGGGCGGGGGGGCAGTTAGCAATCAGCCCCAGCATTTT. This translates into CASRPGGGAVSNQPQHF.

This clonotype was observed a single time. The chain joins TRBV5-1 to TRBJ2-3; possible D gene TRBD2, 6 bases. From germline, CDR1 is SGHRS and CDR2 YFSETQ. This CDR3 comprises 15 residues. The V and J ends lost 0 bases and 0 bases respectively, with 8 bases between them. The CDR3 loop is CASSLERASTDTQYF. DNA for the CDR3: TGCGCCAGCAGCTTGGAGCGGGCCAGCACAGATACGCAGTATTTT.

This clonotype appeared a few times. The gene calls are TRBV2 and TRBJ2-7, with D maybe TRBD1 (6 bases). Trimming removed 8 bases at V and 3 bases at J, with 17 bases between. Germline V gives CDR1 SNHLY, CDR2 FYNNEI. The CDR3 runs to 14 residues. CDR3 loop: CASQQPTQGYEQYF. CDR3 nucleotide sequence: TGTGCCAGCCAGCAGCCTACACAGGGCTACGAGCAGTACTTC.

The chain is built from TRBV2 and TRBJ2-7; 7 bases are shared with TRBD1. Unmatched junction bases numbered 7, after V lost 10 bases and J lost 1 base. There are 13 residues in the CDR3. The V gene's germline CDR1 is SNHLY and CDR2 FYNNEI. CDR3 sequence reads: CATAPGQSYEQYF. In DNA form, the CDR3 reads TGTGCCACCGCACCGGGACAGTCCTACGAGCAGTACTTC.

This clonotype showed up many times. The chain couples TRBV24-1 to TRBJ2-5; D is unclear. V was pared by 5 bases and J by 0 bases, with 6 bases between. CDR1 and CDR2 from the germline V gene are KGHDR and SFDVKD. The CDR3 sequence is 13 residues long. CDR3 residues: CATSGRNQETQYF. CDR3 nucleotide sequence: TGTGCCACCAGTGGCAGGAACCAAGAGACCCAGTACTTC.

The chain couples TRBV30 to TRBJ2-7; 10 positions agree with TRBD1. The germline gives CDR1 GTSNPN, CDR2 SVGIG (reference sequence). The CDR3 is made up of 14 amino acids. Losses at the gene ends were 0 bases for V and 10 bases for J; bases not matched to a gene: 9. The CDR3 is CAWSVGTGEKPQYF. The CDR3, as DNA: TGTGCCTGGAGTGTTGGGACAGGGGAGAAGCCCCAGTACTTC. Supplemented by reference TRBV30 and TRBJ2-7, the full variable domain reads SQTIHQWPATLVQPVGSPLSLECTVEGTSNPNLYWYRQAAGRGLQLLFYSVGIGQISSEVPQNLSASRPQDRQFILSSKKLLLSDSGFYLCAWSVGTGEKPQYFGPGTRLTVT.

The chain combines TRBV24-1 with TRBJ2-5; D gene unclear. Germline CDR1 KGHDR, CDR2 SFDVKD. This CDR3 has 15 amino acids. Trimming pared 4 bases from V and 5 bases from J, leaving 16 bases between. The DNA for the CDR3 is TGTGCCACCAGTGACCTTGGACCCGTCTCGGAGACCCAGTACTTC. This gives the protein CATSDLGPVSETQYF.

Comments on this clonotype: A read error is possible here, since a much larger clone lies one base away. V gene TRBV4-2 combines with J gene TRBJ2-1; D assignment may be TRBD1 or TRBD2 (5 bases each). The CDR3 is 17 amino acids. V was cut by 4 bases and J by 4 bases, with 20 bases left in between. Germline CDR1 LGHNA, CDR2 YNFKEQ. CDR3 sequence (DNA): TGTGCCAGCAGCCGACAAAGTCCGGGACGGGCATACAATGAGCAGTTCTTC. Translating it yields CASSRQSPGRAYNEQFF.

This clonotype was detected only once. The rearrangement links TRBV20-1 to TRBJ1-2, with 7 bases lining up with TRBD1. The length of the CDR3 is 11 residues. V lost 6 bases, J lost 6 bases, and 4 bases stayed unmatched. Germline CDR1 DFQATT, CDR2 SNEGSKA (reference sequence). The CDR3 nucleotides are TGCAGTGCACCCGGACAGGATGGCTACACCTTC. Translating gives CSAPGQDGYTF.

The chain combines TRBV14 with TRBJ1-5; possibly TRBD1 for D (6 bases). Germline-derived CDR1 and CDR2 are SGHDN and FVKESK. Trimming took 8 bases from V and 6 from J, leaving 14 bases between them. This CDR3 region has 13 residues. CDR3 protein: CASGPGQSQPQHF. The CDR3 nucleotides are TGTGCCAGCGGCCCTGGACAGAGTCAGCCCCAGCATTTT.

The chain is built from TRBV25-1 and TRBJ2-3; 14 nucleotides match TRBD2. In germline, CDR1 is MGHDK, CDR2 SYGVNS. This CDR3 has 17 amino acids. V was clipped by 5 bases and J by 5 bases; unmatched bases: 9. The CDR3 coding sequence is TGTGCCAGCAGTCCGCGACTAGCGGGGGGGGTGAGAGATACGCAGTATTTT. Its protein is CASSPRLAGGVRDTQYF. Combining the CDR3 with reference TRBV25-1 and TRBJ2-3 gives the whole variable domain EADIYQTPRYLVIGTGKKITLECSQTMGHDKMYWYQQDPGMELHLIHYSYGVNSTEKGDLSSESTVSRIRTEHFPLTLESARPSHTSQYLCASSPRLAGGVRDTQYFGPGTRLTVL.

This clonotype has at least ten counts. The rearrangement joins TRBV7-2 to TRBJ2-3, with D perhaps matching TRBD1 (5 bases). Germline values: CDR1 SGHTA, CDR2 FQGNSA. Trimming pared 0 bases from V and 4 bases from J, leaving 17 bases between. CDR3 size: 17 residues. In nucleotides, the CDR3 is TGTGCCAGCAGCTTAGCCGACGGCAGGGTCGGCTCAGATACGCAGTATTTT. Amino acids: CASSLADGRVGSDTQYF.

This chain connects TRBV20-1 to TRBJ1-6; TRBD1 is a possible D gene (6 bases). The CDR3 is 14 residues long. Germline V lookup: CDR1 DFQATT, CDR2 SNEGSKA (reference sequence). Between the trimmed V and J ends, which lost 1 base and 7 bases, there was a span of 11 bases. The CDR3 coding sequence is TGCAGTGCTAGAGTGGGAGGACAGAATTCACCCCTCCACTTT. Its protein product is CSARVGGQNSPLHF.

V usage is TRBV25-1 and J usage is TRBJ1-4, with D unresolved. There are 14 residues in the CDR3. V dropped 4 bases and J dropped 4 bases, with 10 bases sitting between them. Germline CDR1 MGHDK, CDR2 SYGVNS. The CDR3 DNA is TGTGCCAGCAGTGCTGGGCCCTTTAATGAAAAACTGTTTTTT. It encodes CASSAGPFNEKLFF.

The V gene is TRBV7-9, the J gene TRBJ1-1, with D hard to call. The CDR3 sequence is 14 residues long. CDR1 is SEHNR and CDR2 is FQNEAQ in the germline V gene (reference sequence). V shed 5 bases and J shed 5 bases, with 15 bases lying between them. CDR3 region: CASSPGLRATEAFF. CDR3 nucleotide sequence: TGTGCCAGCAGCCCCGGTTTGAGGGCGACTGAAGCTTTCTTT.

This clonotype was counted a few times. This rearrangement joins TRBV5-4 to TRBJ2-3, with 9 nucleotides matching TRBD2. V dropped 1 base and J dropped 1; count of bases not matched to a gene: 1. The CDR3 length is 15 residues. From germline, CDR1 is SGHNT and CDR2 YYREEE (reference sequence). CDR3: CASSLRLAGTDTQYF. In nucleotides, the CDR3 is TGTGCCAGCAGCTTGAGACTAGCGGGCACAGATACGCAGTATTTT. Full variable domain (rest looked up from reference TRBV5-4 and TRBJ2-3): ETGVTQSPTHLIKTRGQQVTLRCSSQSGHNTVSWYQQALGQGPQFIFQYYREEENGRGNFPPRFSGLQFPNYSSELNVNALELDDSALYLCASSLRLAGTDTQYFGPGTRLTVL.